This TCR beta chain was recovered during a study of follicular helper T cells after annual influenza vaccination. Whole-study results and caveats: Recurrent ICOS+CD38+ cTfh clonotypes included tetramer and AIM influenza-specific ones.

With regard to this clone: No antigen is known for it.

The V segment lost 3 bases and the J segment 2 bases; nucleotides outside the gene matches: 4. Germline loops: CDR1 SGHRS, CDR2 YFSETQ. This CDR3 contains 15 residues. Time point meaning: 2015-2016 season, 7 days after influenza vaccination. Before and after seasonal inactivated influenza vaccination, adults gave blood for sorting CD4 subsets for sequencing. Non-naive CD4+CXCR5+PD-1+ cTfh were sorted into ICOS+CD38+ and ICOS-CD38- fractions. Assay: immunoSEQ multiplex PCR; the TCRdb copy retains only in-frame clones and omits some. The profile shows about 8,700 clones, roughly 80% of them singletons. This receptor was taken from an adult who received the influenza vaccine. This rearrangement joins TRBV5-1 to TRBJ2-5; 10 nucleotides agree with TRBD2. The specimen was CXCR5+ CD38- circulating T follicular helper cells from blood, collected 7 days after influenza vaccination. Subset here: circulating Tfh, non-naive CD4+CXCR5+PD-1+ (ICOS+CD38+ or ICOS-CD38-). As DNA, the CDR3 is TGCGCCAGCAGCTCTAGCGGGGGAGGGCAAGAGACCCAGTACTTC. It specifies CASSSSGGGQETQYF.